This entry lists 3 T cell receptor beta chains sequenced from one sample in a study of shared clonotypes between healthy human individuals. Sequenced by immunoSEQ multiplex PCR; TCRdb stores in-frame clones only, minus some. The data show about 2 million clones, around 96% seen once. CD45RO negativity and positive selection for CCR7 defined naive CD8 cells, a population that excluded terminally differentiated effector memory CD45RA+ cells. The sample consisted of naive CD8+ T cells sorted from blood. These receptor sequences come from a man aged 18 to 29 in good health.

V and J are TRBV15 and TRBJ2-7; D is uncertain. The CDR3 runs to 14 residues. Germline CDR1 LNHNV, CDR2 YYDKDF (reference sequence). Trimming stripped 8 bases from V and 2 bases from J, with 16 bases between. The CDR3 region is CATRARSAPYEQYF. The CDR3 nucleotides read TGTGCCACCCGAGCCCGGAGTGCCCCCTACGAGCAGTACTTC.

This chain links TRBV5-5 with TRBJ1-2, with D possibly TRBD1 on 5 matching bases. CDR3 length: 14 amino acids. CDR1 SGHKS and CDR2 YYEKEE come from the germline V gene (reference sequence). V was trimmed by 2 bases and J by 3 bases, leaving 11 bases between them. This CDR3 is CASSFMAGHYGYTF. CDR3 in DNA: TGTGCCAGCAGCTTCATGGCGGGGCACTATGGCTACACCTTC.

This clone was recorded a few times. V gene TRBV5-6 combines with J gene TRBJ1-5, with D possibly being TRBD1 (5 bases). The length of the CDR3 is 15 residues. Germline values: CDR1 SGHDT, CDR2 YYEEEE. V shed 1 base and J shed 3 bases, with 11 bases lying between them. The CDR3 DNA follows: TGTGCCAGCAGCTTGATCAGGGCAGTCAATCAGCCCCAGCATTTT. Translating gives CASSLIRAVNQPQHF.